The T cell receptor beta chain under discussion was sequenced for a study of T cells in Graves' hyperthyroidism and ophthalmopathy. Study outcomes and limitations: Also found in blood were most expanded thyroid clonotypes above 0.001.

Patients having uncontrolled infection, another autoimmune disease, pregnancy or lactation were not included. The CDR3 contains 13 residues. Germline V gene sequence: CDR1 MNHEY, CDR2 SMNVEV (reference sequence). Points on this clonotype: Antigen specificity is unknown. One junction end disagrees with the germline gene, perhaps due to a read error.

Using RNA transcripts as the source, TCR beta CDR3 regions were amplified. HTBI primers were used for first-round RT-PCR of the TCR CDR3. Via MiXCR, TCRdb re-called the multiplex PCR reads, giving one row per CDR3 protein. The repertoire consists of 300,000 to 450,000 distinct CDR3 sequences, with around 18% occurring once and the leading ten covering roughly 16%. The receptor was isolated from a woman in her 40s with Graves' ophthalmopathy. Sequencing used blood. V usage is TRBV27 and J usage is TRBJ1-2; D might be TRBD1 (6 bases). CDR3 amino acids: CATSSGTKAGYTF. The CDR3 DNA reads as TGTGCCACCAGTTCAGGGACAAAGGCTGGCTACACCTTC.